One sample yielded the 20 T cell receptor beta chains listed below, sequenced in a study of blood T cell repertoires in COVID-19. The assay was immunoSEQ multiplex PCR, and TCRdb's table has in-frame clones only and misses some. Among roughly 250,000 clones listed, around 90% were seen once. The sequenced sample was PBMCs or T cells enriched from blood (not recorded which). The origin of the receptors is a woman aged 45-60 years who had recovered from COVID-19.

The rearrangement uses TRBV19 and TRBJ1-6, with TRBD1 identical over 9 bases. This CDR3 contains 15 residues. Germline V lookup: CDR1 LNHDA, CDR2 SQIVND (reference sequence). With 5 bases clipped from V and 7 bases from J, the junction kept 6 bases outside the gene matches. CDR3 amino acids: CASSPQGQGNSPLHF. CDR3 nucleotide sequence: TGTGCCAGTAGTCCCCAGGGACAGGGAAATTCACCCCTCCACTTT. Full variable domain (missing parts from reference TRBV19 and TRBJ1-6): DGGITQSPKYLFRKEGQNVTLSCEQNLNHDAMYWYRQDPGQGLRLIYYSQIVNDFQKGDIAEGYSVSREKKESFPLTVTSAQKNPTAFYLCASSPQGQGNSPLHFGNGTRLTVT.

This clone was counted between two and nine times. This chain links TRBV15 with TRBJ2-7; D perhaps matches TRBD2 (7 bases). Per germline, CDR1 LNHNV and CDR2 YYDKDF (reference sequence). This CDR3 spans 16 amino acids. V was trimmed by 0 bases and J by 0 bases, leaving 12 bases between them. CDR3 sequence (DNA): TGTGCCACCAGCAGAGATCGGGGGGCGTCCTCCTACGAGCAGTACTTC. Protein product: CATSRDRGASSYEQYF.

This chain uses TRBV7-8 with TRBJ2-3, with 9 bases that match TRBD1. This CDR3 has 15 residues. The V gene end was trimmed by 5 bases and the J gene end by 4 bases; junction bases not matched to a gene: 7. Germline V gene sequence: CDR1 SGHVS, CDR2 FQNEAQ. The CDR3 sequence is CASSNRDRDADTQYF. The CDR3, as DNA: TGTGCCAGCAGCAACAGGGACAGGGACGCAGATACGCAGTATTTT.

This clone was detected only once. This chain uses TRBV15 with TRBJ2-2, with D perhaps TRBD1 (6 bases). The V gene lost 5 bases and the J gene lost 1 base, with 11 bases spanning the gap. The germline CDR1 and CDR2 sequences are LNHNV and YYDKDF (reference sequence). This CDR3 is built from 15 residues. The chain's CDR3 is CATSDLQGNTGELFF. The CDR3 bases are TGTGCCACCAGCGACCTACAGGGGAACACCGGGGAGCTGTTTTTT.

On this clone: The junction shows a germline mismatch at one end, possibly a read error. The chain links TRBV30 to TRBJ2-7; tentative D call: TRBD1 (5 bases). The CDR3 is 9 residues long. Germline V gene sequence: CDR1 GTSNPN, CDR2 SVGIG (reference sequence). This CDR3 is CAQGFPVQF. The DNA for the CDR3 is TGTGCCCAGGGTTTCCCGGTTCAATTC.

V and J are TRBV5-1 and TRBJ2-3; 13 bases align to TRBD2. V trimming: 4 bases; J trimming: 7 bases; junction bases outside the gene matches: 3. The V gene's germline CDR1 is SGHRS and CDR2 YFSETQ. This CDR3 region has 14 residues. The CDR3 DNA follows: TGCGCCAGCAGCCCGGGGACTAGCGGGAATACGCAGTATTTT. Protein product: CASSPGTSGNTQYF.

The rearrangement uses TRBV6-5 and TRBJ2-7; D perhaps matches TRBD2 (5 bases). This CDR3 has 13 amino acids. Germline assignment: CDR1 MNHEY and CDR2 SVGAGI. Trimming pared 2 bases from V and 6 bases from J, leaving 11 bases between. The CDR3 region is CASSYGLAGEQYF. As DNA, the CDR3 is TGTGCCAGCAGTTACGGGCTAGCAGGCGAGCAGTACTTC.

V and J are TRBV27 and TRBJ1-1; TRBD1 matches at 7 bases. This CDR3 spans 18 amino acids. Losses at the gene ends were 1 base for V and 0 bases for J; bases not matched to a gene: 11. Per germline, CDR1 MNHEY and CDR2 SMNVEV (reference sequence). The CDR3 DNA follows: TGTGCCAGCAGTTTATTAGGGGACAGCCGGACAATGAACACTGAAGCTTTCTTT. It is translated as CASSLLGDSRTMNTEAFF.

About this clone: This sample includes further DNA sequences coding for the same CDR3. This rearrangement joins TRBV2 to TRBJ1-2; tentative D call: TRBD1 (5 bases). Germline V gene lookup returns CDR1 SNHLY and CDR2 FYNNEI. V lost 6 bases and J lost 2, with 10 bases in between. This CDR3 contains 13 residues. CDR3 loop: CASSAGRNYGYTF. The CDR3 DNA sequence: TGTGCCAGCAGCGCGGGACGGAACTATGGCTACACCTTC.

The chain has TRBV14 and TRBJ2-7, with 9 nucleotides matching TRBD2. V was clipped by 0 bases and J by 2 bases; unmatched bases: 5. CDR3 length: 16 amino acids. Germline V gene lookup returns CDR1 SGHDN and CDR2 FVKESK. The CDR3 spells CASSQDWLAGPYEQYF. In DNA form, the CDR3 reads TGTGCCAGCAGCCAAGATTGGCTAGCGGGACCCTACGAGCAGTACTTC.

This CDR3 reads CASSLEVTGQGYTF. The DNA of the CDR3 is TGTGCCAGCAGCTTAGAGGTTACAGGGCAAGGCTACACCTTC. V and J are TRBV7-6 and TRBJ1-2; D possibly corresponds to TRBD1 (6 bases). CDR1 and CDR2 (germline): SGHVS, FNYEAQ. This CDR3 contains 14 residues. V gave up 1 base and J gave up 8 bases, with 14 bases separating them. The full variable domain, rest sourced from reference TRBV7-6 and TRBJ1-2, is GAGVSQSPRYKVTKRGQDVALRCDPISGHVSLYWYRQALGQGPEFLTYFNYEAQQDKSGLPNDRFSAERPEGSISTLTIQRTEQRDSAMYRCASSLEVTGQGYTFGSGTRLTVV.

CDR3 nucleotide sequence: TGTGCCAGCAGCCCAGGACAGGGATTAACTAATGAAAAACTGTTTTTT. The encoded protein is CASSPGQGLTNEKLFF. The chain carries TRBV3-1 (or the pseudogene TRBV3-2) and TRBJ1-4; 8 bases align to TRBD1. The CDR3 totals 16 residues. From germline, CDR1 is LGHDT and CDR2 YNNKEL (reference sequence). Trimming took 4 bases from V and 1 from J; bases not matched to a gene: 5.

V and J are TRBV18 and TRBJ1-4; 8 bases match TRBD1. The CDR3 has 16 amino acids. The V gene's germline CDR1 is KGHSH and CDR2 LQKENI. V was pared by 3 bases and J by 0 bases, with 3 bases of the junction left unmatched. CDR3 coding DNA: TGTGCCAGCTCACCGGACAGGGTTCCAACTAATGAAAAACTGTTTTTT. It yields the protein CASSPDRVPTNEKLFF.

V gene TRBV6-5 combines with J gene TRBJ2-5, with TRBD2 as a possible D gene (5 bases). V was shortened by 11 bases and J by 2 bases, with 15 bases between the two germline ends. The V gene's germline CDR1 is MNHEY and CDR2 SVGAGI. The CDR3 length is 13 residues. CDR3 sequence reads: CAAAVGPQETQYF. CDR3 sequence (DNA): TGTGCCGCAGCGGTCGGCCCGCAAGAGACCCAGTACTTC.

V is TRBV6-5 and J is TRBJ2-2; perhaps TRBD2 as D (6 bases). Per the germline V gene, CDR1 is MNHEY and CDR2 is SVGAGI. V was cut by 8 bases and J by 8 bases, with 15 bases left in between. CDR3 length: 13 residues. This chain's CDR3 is CASRRTIRGELFF. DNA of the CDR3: TGTGCCAGCCGTAGGACTATAAGGGGGGAGCTGTTTTTT.

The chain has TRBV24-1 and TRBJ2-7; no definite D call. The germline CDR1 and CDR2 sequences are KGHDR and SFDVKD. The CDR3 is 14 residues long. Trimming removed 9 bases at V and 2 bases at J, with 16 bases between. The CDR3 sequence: CATASGTEPYEQYF. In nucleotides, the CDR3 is TGTGCCACCGCGTCGGGTACCGAACCCTACGAGCAGTACTTC.

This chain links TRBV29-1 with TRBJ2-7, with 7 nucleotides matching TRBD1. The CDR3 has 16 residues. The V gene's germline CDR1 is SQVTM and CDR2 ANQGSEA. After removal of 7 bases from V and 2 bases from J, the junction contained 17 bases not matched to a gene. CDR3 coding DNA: TGCAGCGCCTACATTCGTACCGGGACAGCCACCTACGAGCAGTACTTC. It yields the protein CSAYIRTGTATYEQYF.

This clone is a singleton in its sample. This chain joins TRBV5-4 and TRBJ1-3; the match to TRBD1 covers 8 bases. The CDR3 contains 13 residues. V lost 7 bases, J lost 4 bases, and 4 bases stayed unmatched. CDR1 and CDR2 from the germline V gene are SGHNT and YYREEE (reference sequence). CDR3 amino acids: CASRRDRGNTIYF. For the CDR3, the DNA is TGTGCCAGCCGCCGGGACAGGGGAAACACCATATATTTT.

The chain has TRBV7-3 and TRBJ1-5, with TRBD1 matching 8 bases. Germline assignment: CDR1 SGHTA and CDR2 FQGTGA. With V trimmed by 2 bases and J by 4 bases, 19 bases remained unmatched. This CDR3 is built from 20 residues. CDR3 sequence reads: CASSLSGQPTPRQGNQPQHF. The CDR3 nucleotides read TGTGCCAGCAGCTTATCCGGACAACCAACCCCTAGACAGGGGAATCAGCCCCAGCATTTT.

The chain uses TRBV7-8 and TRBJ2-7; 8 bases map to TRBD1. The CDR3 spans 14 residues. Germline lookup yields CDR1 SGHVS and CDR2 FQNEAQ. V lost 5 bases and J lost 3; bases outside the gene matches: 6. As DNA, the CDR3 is TGTGCCAGCAGCACAGGGGGTAGGCTCTACGAGCAGTACTTC. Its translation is CASSTGGRLYEQYF.